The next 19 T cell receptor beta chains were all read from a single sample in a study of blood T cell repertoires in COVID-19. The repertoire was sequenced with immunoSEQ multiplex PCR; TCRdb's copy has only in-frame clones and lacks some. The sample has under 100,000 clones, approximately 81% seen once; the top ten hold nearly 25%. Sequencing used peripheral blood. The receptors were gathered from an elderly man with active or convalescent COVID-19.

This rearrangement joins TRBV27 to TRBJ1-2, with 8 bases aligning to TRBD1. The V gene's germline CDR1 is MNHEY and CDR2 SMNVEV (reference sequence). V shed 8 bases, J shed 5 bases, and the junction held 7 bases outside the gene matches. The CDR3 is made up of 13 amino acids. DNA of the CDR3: TGTGCCAGCCAGCCAGGGGGCGGATATGGCTACACCTTC. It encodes CASQPGGGYGYTF.

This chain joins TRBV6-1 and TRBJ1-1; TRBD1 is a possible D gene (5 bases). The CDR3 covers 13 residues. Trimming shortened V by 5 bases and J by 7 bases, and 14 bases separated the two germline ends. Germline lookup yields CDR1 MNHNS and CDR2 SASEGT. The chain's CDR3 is CASSSEGQIEAFF. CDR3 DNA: TGTGCCAGCAGTTCGGAGGGGCAAATTGAAGCTTTCTTT.

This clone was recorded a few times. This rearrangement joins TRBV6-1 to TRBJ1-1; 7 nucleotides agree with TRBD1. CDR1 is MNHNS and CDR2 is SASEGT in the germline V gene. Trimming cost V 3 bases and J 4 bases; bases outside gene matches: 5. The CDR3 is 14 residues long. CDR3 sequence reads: CASSETGYSTEAFF. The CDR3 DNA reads TGTGCCAGCAGTGAGACAGGGTATAGCACTGAAGCTTTCTTT.

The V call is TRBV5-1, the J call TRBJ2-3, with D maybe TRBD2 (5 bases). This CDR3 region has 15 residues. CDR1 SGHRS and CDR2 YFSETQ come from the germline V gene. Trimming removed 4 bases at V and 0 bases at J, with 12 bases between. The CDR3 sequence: CASSTIGVSTDTQYF. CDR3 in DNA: TGCGCCAGCAGCACCATCGGGGTTAGCACAGATACGCAGTATTTT. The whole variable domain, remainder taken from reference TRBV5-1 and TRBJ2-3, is KAGVTQTPRYLIKTRGQQVTLSCSPISGHRSVSWYQQTPGQGLQFLFEYFSETQRNKGNFPGRFSGRQFSNSRSEMNVSTLELGDSALYLCASSTIGVSTDTQYFGPGTRLTVL.

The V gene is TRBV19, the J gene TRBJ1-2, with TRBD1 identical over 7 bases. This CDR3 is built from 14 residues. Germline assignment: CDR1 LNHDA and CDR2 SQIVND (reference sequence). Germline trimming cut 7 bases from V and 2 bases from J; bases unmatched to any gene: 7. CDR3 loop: CASTLDRANYGYTF. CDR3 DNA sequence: TGTGCCAGTACCCTCGACAGGGCGAACTATGGCTACACCTTC.

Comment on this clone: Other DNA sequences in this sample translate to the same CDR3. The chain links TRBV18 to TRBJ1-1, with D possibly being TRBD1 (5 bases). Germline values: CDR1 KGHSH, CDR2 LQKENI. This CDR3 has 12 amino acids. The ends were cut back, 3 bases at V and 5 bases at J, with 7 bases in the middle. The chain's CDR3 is CASSPGQTEAFF. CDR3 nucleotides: TGTGCCAGCTCACCGGGGCAAACTGAAGCTTTCTTT. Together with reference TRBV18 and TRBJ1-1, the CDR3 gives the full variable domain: NAGVMQNPRHLVRRRGQEARLRCSPMKGHSHVYWYRQLPEEGLKFMVYLQKENIIDESGMPKERFSAEFPKEGPSILRIQQVVRGDSAAYFCASSPGQTEAFFGQGTRLTVV.

The CDR3 here is CASSVGGQGAVYGYTF. Here the CDR3 DNA reads TGTGCCAGCAGCGTAGGGGGACAGGGGGCGGTTTATGGCTACACCTTC. J is TRBJ1-2 and V is TRBV9; 12 nucleotides line up with TRBD1. V was clipped by 0 bases and J by 5 bases; unmatched bases: 5. This CDR3 has 16 residues. Germline lookup yields CDR1 SGDLS and CDR2 YYNGEE. Drawing the rest from reference TRBV9 and TRBJ1-2, the complete variable domain is DSGVTQTPKHLITATGQRVTLRCSPRSGDLSVYWYQQSLDQGLQFLIQYYNGEERAKGNILERFSAQQFPDLHSELNLSSLELGDSALYFCASSVGGQGAVYGYTFGSGTRLTVV.

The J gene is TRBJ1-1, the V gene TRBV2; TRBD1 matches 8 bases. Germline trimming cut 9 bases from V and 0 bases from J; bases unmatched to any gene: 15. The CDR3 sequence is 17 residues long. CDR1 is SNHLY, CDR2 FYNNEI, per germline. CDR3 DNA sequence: TGTGCCAGTTTCCCCCACAGGGGGGACCTAATGAACACTGAAGCTTTCTTT. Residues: CASFPHRGDLMNTEAFF.

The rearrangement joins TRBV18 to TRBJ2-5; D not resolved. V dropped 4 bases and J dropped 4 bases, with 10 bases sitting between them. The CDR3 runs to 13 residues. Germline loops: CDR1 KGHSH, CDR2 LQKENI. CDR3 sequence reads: CASSLGGLETQYF. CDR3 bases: TGTGCCAGCTCACTGGGTGGGCTAGAGACCCAGTACTTC.

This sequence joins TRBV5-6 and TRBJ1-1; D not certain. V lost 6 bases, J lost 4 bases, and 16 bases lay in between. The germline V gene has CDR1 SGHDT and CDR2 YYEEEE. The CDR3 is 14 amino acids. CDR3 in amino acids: CASTPRERGTEAFF. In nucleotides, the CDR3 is TGTGCCAGCACCCCGAGGGAACGGGGCACTGAAGCTTTCTTT. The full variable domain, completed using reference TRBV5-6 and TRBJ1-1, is DAGVTQSPTHLIKTRGQQVTLRCSPKSGHDTVSWYQQALGQGPQFIFQYYEEEERQRGNFPDRFSGHQFPNYSSELNVNALLLGDSALYLCASTPRERGTEAFFGQGTRLTVV.

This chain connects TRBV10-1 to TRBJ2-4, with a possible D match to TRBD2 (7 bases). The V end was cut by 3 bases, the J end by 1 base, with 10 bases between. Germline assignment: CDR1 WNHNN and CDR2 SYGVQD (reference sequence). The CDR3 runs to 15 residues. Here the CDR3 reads CASSDGGLAKNIQYF. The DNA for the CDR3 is TGCGCCAGCAGTGACGGGGGGCTGGCCAAAAACATTCAGTACTTC.

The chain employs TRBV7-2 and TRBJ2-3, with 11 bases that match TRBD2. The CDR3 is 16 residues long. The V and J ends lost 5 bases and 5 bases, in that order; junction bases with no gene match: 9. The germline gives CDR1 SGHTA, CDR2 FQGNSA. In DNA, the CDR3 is TGTGCCAGCAGCCCCCTAGCGGGGGGCCGGGGAGATACGCAGTATTTT. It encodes CASSPLAGGRGDTQYF.

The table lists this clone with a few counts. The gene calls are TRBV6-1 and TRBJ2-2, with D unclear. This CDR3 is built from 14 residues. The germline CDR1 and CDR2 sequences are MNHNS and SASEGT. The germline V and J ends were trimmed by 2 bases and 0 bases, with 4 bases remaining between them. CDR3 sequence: CASSETANTGELFF. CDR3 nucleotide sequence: TGTGCCAGCAGTGAAACAGCGAACACCGGGGAGCTGTTTTTT.

The CDR3 spells CASSWGRANQPQHF. The DNA for the CDR3 is TGTGCCAGCAGTTGGGGCAGGGCCAATCAGCCCCAGCATTTT. The chain has TRBV28 and TRBJ1-5, with D perhaps TRBD1 (5 bases). CDR1 is MDHEN, CDR2 SYDVKM, per germline. V lost 4 bases and J 3 bases, leaving 10 bases between the germline ends. This CDR3 comprises 14 residues.

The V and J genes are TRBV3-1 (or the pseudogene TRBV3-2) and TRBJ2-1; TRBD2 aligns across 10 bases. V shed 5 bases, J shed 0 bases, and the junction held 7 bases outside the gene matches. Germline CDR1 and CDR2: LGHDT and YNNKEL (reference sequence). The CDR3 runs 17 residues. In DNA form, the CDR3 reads TGTGCCAGCAGCGAAGGGAAGCGGGGGGGCTCCTACAATGAGCAGTTCTTC. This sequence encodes CASSEGKRGGSYNEQFF.

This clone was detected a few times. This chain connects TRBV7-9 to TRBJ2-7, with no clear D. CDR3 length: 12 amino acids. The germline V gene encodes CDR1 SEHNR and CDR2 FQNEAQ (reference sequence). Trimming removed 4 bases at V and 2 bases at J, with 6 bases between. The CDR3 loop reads CASSSPAYEQYF. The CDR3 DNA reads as TGTGCCAGCAGCTCCCCCGCCTACGAGCAGTACTTC.

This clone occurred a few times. This chain's CDR3 is CASSVGPSNNEQFF. The CDR3 DNA is TGTGCCAGCAGCGTAGGGCCTAGTAACAATGAGCAGTTCTTC. This chain links TRBV9 with TRBJ2-1; D not certain. Between the trimmed V and J ends, which lost 0 bases and 5 bases, there was a span of 9 bases. The CDR3 runs 14 residues. CDR1 and CDR2 (germline): SGDLS, YYNGEE.

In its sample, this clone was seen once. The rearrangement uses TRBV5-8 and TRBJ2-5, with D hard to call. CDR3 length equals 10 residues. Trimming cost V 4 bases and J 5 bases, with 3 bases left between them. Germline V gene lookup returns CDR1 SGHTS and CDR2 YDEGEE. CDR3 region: CASSRETQYF. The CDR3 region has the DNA TGTGCCAGCAGCCGGGAGACCCAGTACTTC.

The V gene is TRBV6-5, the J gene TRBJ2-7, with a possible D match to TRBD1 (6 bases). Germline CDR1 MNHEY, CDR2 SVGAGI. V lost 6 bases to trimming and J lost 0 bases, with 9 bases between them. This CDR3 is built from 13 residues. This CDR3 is CASSRTVSYEQYF. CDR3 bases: TGTGCCAGCAGCAGGACAGTCTCCTACGAGCAGTACTTC.